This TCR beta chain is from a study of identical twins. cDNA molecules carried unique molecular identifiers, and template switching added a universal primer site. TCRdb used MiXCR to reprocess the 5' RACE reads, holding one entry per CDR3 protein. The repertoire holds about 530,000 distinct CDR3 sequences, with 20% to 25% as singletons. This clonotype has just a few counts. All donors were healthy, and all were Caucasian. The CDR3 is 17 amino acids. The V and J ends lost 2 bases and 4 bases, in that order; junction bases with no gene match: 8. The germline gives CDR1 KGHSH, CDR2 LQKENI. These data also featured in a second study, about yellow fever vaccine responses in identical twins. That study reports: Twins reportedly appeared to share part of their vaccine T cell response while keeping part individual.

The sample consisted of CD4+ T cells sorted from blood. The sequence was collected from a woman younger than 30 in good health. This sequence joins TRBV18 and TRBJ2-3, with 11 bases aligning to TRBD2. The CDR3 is CASSPINLAGGPDTQYF. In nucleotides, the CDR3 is TGTGCCAGCTCACCAATCAACCTAGCGGGAGGCCCAGATACGCAGTATTTT. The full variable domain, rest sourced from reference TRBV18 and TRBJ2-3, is NAGVMQNPRHLVRRRGQEARLRCSPMKGHSHVYWYRQLPEEGLKFMVYLQKENIIDESGMPKERFSAEFPKEGPSILRIQQVVRGDSAAYFCASSPINLAGGPDTQYFGPGTRLTVL.